This TCR beta chain was sequenced for a study of T cell responses to AZD1222 COVID-19 vaccine. Study details: Second-dose intervals of approximately 4 or approximately 12 weeks were pooled.

On this clone: Antigen: not known.

Data came from immunoSEQ multiplex PCR; TCRdb stores just in-frame clones and leaves some out. The table has around 95,000 clones, roughly 91% seen once. Whole-study findings and limits: The CD4 TCRs associated with vaccination extended across spike and predominated at 160-218 and 743-854. In a largely white British group with more females than males, clonal diversity was possibly underestimated.

The V segment lost 6 bases and the J segment 4 bases; nucleotides outside the gene matches: 5. Germline V CDR1 and CDR2: MDHEN, SYDVKM. CDR3 length: 13 amino acids. The material sequenced was peripheral blood, taken on day 0 of AZD1222 vaccination. The rearrangement joins TRBV28 to TRBJ1-2; TRBD1 agrees at 7 bases. This receptor was identified in an adult in good health. The CDR3 protein is CASSQGQRYGYTF. The CDR3 nucleotides read TGTGCCAGCAGCCAGGGACAGCGCTATGGCTACACCTTC.